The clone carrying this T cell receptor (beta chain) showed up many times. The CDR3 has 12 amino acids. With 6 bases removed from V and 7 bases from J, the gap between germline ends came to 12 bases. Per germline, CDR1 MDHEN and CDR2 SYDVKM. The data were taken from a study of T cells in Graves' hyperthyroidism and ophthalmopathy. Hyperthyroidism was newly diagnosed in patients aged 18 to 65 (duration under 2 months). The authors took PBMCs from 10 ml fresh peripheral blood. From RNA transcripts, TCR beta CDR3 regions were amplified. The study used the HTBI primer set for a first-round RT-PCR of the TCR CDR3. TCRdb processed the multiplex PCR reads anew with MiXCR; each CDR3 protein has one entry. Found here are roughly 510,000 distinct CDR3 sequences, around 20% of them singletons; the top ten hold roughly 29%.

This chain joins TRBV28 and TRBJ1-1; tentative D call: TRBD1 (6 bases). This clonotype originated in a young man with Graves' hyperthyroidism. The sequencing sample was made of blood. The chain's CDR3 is CASRDRGSEAFF. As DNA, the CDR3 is TGTGCCAGCAGAGATAGGGGGAGTGAAGCTTTCTTT.